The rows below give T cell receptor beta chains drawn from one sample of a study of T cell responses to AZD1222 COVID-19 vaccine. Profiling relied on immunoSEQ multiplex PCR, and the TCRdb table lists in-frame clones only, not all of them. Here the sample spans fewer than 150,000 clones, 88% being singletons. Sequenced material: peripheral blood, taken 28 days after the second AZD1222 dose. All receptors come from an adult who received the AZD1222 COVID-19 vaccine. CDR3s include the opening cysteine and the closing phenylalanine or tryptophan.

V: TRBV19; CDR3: CASSIQGNTEAFF
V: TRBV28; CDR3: CASSPSGSEKLFF
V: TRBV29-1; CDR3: CSVAKGVADTQYF
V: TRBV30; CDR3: CAWSQRSPGPRRDTIYF
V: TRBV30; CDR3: CAWGGGSGELFF
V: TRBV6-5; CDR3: CASSYSTVGTQYF
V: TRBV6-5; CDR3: CASSYSNTNTGELFF
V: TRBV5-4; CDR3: CATTSGGARGSYEQYF
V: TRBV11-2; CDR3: CASSPQRAIYNEQFF
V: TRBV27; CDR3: CASSPAGTRRTDTQYF
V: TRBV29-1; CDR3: CSVEVVRNEQFF
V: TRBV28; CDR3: CASSFQGGREGETQYF
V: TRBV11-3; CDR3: CASSPIGGDTGELFF
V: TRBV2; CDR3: CASSEEVNTEAFF
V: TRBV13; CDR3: CASSLVFKATSYNEQFF
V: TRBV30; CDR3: CAWVGQANYGYTF
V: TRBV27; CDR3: CASSLSDSAGEKLFF
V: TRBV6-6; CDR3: CASTLYRDDQPQHF
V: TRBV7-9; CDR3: CASSWGDRVNEKLFF
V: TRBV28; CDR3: CASSLAPQGSTNEKLFF
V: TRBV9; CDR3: CASSVGGANVLTF
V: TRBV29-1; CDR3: CSAGRRGRITEAFF
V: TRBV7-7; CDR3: CASSPGLAGVTDTQYF
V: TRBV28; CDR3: CASSGTGHQPQHF
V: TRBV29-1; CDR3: CSVHRGVGGYTF
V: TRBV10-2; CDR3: CASSERLAGDLAKNIQYF
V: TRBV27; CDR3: CASSRTGVTEAFF
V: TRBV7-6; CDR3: CASSPRPTSGNIYNEQFF
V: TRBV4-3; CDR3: CASSQDAKSSGNTIYF
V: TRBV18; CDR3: CASSPPEMGGIQYF
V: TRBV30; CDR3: CAWSVHHFTGSNTGELFF
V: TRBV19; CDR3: CASSPPNRGRETQYF
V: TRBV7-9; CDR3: CASSLRGMNTEAFF